This T cell receptor beta chain derives from a study of cytomegalovirus exposure and HLA in healthy donors. The study, taken as a whole, reports: Researchers left out some V segments, among them TRBV6-2 and TRBV6-3, as indistinguishable.

Points on this clone: The target antigen is unknown.

60 Vbeta and 13 Jbeta primers were used in PCR. Sequencing was performed with immunoSEQ multiplex PCR; in TCRdb, only in-frame clones are kept and a portion is missing. The sample consists of around 130,000 clones, about 78% of them appearing once. This CDR3 has 16 residues. In germline, CDR1 is SGHRS, CDR2 YFSETQ. V dropped 2 bases and J dropped 0 bases, with 12 bases sitting between them. The source material was PBMCs. The source is a human donor in good health. The rearrangement joins TRBV5-1 to TRBJ2-1; D is uncertain. The CDR3 region has the DNA TGCGCCAGCAGCTTTAGGAGTGGAAGCTCCTACAATGAGCAGTTCTTC. It translates to CASSFRSGSSYNEQFF.